Each of the 13 T cell receptor beta chains below was sequenced from the same sample in a study of CD8 T cells in Susac syndrome. After extraction with the RNeasy kit, about 0.45 to 1 ug of the RNA was reverse transcribed using random hexamers. TCRdb analysed the immunoSEQ multiplex PCR reads with MiXCR anew, one entry per CDR3 protein. This sample has some 450,000 distinct CDR3 sequences, with more than 70% found just once. The sample comprised CD8+ T cells from PBMCs. These receptors were obtained from a human donor with multiple sclerosis.

The chain joins TRBV18 to TRBJ2-7; TRBD2 is a possible D gene (5 bases). V lost 2 bases, J lost 6 bases, and 14 bases lay in between. Germline V CDR1 and CDR2: KGHSH, LQKENI. This CDR3 region has 14 residues. DNA of the CDR3: TGTGCCAGCTCACCAGCTAGAGGGAATCGCGAGCAGTACTTC. This codes for CASSPARGNREQYF.

This clonotype was seen a few times. V and J are TRBV4-1 and TRBJ1-1, with 7 bases fitting TRBD1. Germline CDR1 is MGHRA and CDR2 is YSYEKL. This CDR3 comprises 16 residues. V gave up 2 bases and J gave up 0 bases; unmatched junction bases: 6. The CDR3 sequence: CASSQNYRGLNTEAFF. In DNA, the CDR3 is TGCGCCAGCAGCCAAAACTACAGGGGCCTGAACACTGAAGCTTTCTTT.

This sequence joins TRBV19 and TRBJ2-1, with 12 bases matching TRBD2. Trimming removed 7 bases from V and 7 bases from J; junction bases left unmatched: 5. Germline V gene data show CDR1 as LNHDA and CDR2 as SQIVND (reference sequence). The CDR3 consists of 14 residues. CDR3 residues: CASTQLAGGNEQFF. In nucleotides, the CDR3 is TGTGCCAGTACCCAACTAGCGGGAGGAAATGAGCAGTTCTTC.

The chain has TRBV27 and TRBJ1-6, with no clear D. There are 16 residues in the CDR3. From germline, CDR1 is MNHEY and CDR2 SMNVEV (reference sequence). Trimming cost V 1 base and J 0 bases, with 7 bases left between them. The CDR3 reads CASSLWQPSYNSPLHF. In DNA, the CDR3 is TGTGCCAGCAGTTTATGGCAGCCCTCCTATAATTCACCCCTCCACTTT.

J is TRBJ2-1 and V is TRBV27, with 7 bases matching TRBD1. CDR3 size: 16 residues. V lost 6 bases and J lost 4; bases outside the gene matches: 12. Germline assignment: CDR1 MNHEY and CDR2 SMNVEV (reference sequence). CDR3 nucleotides: TGTGCCAGCAGCCCCCCCGGGACAGAGATTTACAATGAGCAGTTCTTC. Translation gives CASSPPGTEIYNEQFF.

This clonotype was recorded only once. Lacking the conserved final phenylalanine or tryptophan, this CDR3 likely reflects a read error. The DNA is omitted, as the CDR3 cannot be located on it reliably, and the CDR3 follows TCRdb's listing. The J gene is TRBJ1-1, the V gene TRBV6-1. 12 amino acids form the CDR3, both terminal residues included. CDR1 and CDR2 (germline): MNHNS, SASEGT. The CDR3 loop reads CASSEVYSTRRV.

The chain has TRBV6-1 and TRBJ2-3; the match to TRBD2 covers 13 bases. J lost 4 bases, V lost 5 bases, and 6 bases had no gene match. Germline loops: CDR1 MNHNS, CDR2 SASEGT. The CDR3 contains 16 residues. DNA for the CDR3: TGTGCCAGCAGTCCACTAGCGGGGGGGCTTCCAGATACGCAGTATTTT. Translation: CASSPLAGGLPDTQYF.

The chain couples TRBV5-6 to TRBJ2-3; 7 positions match TRBD1. The germline V gene encodes CDR1 SGHDT and CDR2 YYEEEE. There are 16 residues in the CDR3. The V and J ends lost 0 bases and 2 bases, in that order; junction bases with no gene match: 6. CDR3: CASSLGVQGITDTQYF. CDR3 coding DNA: TGTGCCAGCAGCTTGGGAGTACAGGGGATCACAGATACGCAGTATTTT.

This chain joins TRBV14 and TRBJ2-7, with D uncertain. From germline, CDR1 is SGHDN and CDR2 FVKESK. Between the trimmed V and J ends, which lost 4 bases and 5 bases, there was a span of 12 bases. The CDR3 totals 13 residues. The chain's CDR3 is CASSLIGVDEQYF. For the CDR3, the DNA is TGTGCCAGCAGCCTTATAGGCGTTGACGAGCAGTACTTC. The complete variable domain, with remaining parts taken from reference TRBV14 and TRBJ2-7, reads EAGVTQFPSHSVIEKGQTVTLRCDPISGHDNLYWYRRVMGKEIKFLLHFVKESKQDESGMPNNRFLAERTGGTYSTLKVQPAELEDSGVYFCASSLIGVDEQYFGPGTRLTVT.

This sequence joins TRBV7-9 and TRBJ2-2, with 15 bases that match TRBD2. The trim removed 4 bases at V and 0 bases at J, leaving 0 bases unmatched. CDR3 length: 17 amino acids. Germline V lookup: CDR1 SEHNR, CDR2 FQNEAQ (reference sequence). The CDR3 loop is CASSWTSGGANTGELFF. Written as DNA, the CDR3 is TGTGCCAGCAGCTGGACTAGCGGGGGGGCGAACACCGGGGAGCTGTTTTTT.

The CDR3 is CSDPQGAGTEAFF. The CDR3 bases are TGCAGTGACCCACAGGGGGCCGGCACTGAAGCTTTCTTT. The chain employs TRBV20-1 and TRBJ1-1, with TRBD1 identical over 9 bases. This CDR3 region has 13 residues. The V gene end was trimmed by 7 bases and the J gene end by 4 bases; junction bases not matched to a gene: 7. Germline V gene lookup returns CDR1 DFQATT and CDR2 SNEGSKA (reference sequence).

The V call is TRBV28, the J call TRBJ1-1, with D possibly TRBD1 on 5 matching bases. Germline V gives CDR1 MDHEN, CDR2 SYDVKM. The CDR3 loop spans 12 amino acids. The ends were cut back, 2 bases at V and 7 bases at J, with 8 bases in the middle. CDR3 protein: CASSLDSHEAFF. In DNA form, the CDR3 reads TGTGCCAGCAGTTTAGACAGTCATGAAGCTTTCTTT.

This clonotype was detected only once. The chain carries TRBV20-1 and TRBJ2-1; a possible D gene is TRBD2 (5 bases). Germline CDR1 DFQATT, CDR2 SNEGSKA (reference sequence). The CDR3 totals 14 residues. The CDR3 DNA follows: TGCAGCCTTCATAGTAGCGCTTCCTACAATGAGCAGTTCTTC. Amino acids: CSLHSSASYNEQFF.